This T cell receptor beta chain was documented in a study of OX40 agonist ivuxolimab in advanced cancers. The overall study: The dose-escalation cohort was around 83% male, with a mean age of 60 years, ranging roughly 20 to 80.

Regarding the study as a whole: Within 6 weeks, CD4+ and CD8+ blood T cells expanded clonally at 0.1 to 3.0 mg/kg.

The data were produced by immunoSEQ multiplex PCR, yet TCRdb's version contains in-frame clones alone and is incomplete. The table shows about 53,000 clones, with around 91% occurring only once. CDR1 is KGHSH, CDR2 LQKENI, per germline. The CDR3 is 14 residues long. V was trimmed by 0 bases and J by 3 bases, leaving 8 bases between them. Concerning this clone: What it binds is not known.

This chain joins TRBV18 and TRBJ1-2; D possibly corresponds to TRBD1 (5 bases). The sequences come from CD4+ or CD8+ T cells sorted from blood, collected in a trial of the OX40 agonist ivuxolimab. The clonotype originates from an adult with an advanced solid tumor such as melanoma, head and neck, liver or kidney cancer. The CDR3 loop is CASSPPGLYYGYTF. DNA for the CDR3: TGTGCCAGCTCACCACCGGGGCTGTACTATGGCTACACCTTC.